This TCR beta chain was recovered during a study of T-cell memory formation after mild COVID-19 listed by TCRdb under 2021. The study in broad terms: Most TCR sequence clusters were specific to one of the two donors. The cohort comprised two young, previously healthy adult volunteers, one female and one male. Longitudinal TCRalpha and TCRbeta repertoire sequencing tracked T-cell clones expanding and contracting after mild COVID-19 in two donors. What the authors observed across the whole study: The detection of some responding clones in pre-infection memory suggests that pre-existing cross-reactive memory T cells joined the SARS-CoV-2 response. SARS-CoV-2 specificity was not confirmed for the second-wave clones peaking on day 37. Contracting CD4+ clones turned up mainly in the CM and EM memory subsets, whereas EMRA was where CD8+ clones were enriched. Balanced CD4/CD8 phenotypes were observed for clones contracting from day 15 to 85, whereas a bias towards CD4+ was observed for a second wave of clones expanding from day 15 to 37. The study covered only a couple of mild cases, and larger cohorts including severe cases with pre-infection samples were considered necessary.

The sequencing machine was an Illumina NovaSeq 6000. cDNA libraries for TCRalpha and TCRbeta were prepared by 5'RACE using constant-segment primers, with sample barcodes and unique molecular identifiers added. Trizol reagent was used to extract RNA from every sample. Amplification of the libraries took two PCR steps, and the second step added a second sample barcode plus Illumina TruSeq adapters. Libraries were sequenced on an Illumina NovaSeq with 2 x 150 bp paired-end reads. The authors' analysis ran thus. The reads were demultiplexed and collapsed into UMI-guided consensus sequences using migec v1.2.7. With mixcr v2.1.11, UMI consensuses were aligned to TRA and TRB V and J templates and assembled into clonotypes. A clonotype was counted as expanded or contracted only if both edgeR and NoisET called the change significant, with noise models trained on biological replicates. edgeR calls used a false discovery rate-adjusted p below 0.01 and a log2 fold-change threshold of 1. As an exploratory analysis of dynamics, max-normalized trajectories of the 1000 most abundant clonotypes were examined with PCA combined with hierarchical clustering. Each responding clone was given a CD4 or CD8 phenotype based on the CD4+ and CD8+ repertoires, which had been sequenced separately. In TCRdb, the public reads were trimmed at Q25 with fastp and aligned with MiXCR, with productive beta chains retained. Under each unique CDR3 protein, matching rows form one entry showing the most common genes and DNA. The V and J calls and clone size come from TCRdb's table, not from the authors' own analysis. This sample comprises about 320,000 distinct CDR3 sequences, over 11% of them detected only once. 20% to 25% of the sample is in the top ten clones.

The sample holds a few counts of this clonotype. The clone's antigen remains unknown. The record has no base qualities; no much larger clone is one base away. Ficoll-Paque density gradient centrifugation was the method used to isolate PBMCs. The CDR3 contains 13 residues, cysteine and phenylalanine counted. The CDR3 DNA has 39 bases and is translated from base 1. Cut back by 2 bases and 3 bases, the V and J ends lie 7 bases apart. Sequenced sample: PBMCs or a T cell subset sorted from them (not recorded which). The V and J segments used are TRBV12-3 or TRBV12-4 and TRBJ1-1, with the D gene too uncertain to name. The receptor comes from a man between 18 and 35 years old who had mild COVID-19 (a few samples of this study predate the infection). The sample titles of this study are shuffled in the database, so cell type and time point are left out; the donor was told from shared clones. The DNA reads as follows: TGTGCCAGCAGTTTATTCGTTTACACTGAAGCTTTCTTT. Its protein is CASSLFVYTEAFF.